This T cell receptor beta chain was recovered during a study of T cells in Graves' hyperthyroidism and ophthalmopathy. Germline V lookup: CDR1 ENHRY, CDR2 SYGVKD. The CDR3 length is 16 residues. The V and J ends lost 11 bases and 0 bases, in that order; junction bases with no gene match: 9. Regarding this clonotype: Its antigen is not identified.

Researchers amplified the TCR beta CDR3 regions from RNA transcripts. An initial round of RT-PCR targeting the TCR CDR3 relied on the HTBI primer set. A single record per CDR3 protein comes from TCRdb applying MiXCR to the multiplex PCR reads. There are approximately 300,000 distinct CDR3 sequences in the sample; 16% occur only once, and 33% lies in the top ten. Study-level results: Blood also carried most thyroid clonotypes expanded above 0.001. Prediction of ophthalmopathy progression came a median roughly 7.1 months pre-onset.

Specimen: blood. This receptor was taken from a man between 25 and 39 years old with Graves' hyperthyroidism. The chain joins TRBV10-3 to TRBJ2-6; TRBD1 matches 8 bases. The CDR3 here is CAASGGNSSGANVLTF. CDR3 coding DNA: TGTGCCGCTTCAGGGGGCAACAGCTCTGGGGCCAACGTCCTGACTTTC.